This TCR beta chain was captured in a study of Ad26.COV2.S vaccination and SARS-CoV-2 variants. Turning to the study itself: Intramuscularly, Ad26.COV2.S was given either once or twice, 56 days apart.

The CDR3 has 16 amino acids. The V gene's germline CDR1 is MDHEN and CDR2 SYDVKM. The junction had 9 bases not matched to a gene; V was cut back by 3 bases and J by 7 bases. Profiling relied on immunoSEQ multiplex PCR, and the TCRdb table lists in-frame clones only, not all of them. The sample has 300,000 to 400,000 clones; about nine tenths are singletons. This sample's treatment: roughly 19 received Ad26.COV2.S at low or high dose, single or two shots; 5 received placebo; per-sample allocation not given. Each sample was drawn 63 days after the first injection (of vaccine or placebo). This Boston cohort included adults aged 18-55 years.

The sequenced sample was peripheral blood, obtained in a trial of Ad26.COV2.S vaccine versus placebo. This TCR derives from a person between 18 and 59 years old who received the Ad26.COV2.S COVID-19 vaccine or a placebo. The J gene is TRBJ2-2, the V gene TRBV28; 9 bases are shared with TRBD2. The CDR3 spells CASSLTLSGRVGELFF. The CDR3 DNA reads as TGTGCCAGCAGTTTGACCCTTAGCGGGAGAGTCGGGGAGCTGTTTTTT.